These T cell receptor beta chains were read from a single sample in a study of neurological immune-mediated disorders. From the 5' RACE reads, TCRdb called clonotypes with MiXCR, one entry per CDR3 protein. In the table there are some 57,000 distinct CDR3 sequences, 3% to 3.5% of which are singletons. The specimen was PBMCs. Every receptor here comes from a woman in her sixties with multiple sclerosis. CDR3s leave out the opening cysteine and the closing phenylalanine or tryptophan. Fields, in order: V gene, clone size, J gene, CDR3 protein. Size values are once, few and many counts, or a class for expanded clones, and some rows have none.

v_gene: TRBV12-3/TRBV12-4; abundance: many; j_gene: TRBJ1-5; CDR3aa: ASCFGSGQPQH
v_gene: TRBV15; abundance: many; j_gene: TRBJ2-1; CDR3aa: ATRRDNTGREQF
v_gene: TRBV29-1; abundance: medium-sized; j_gene: TRBJ1-2; CDR3aa: SVARRGASYGYT
v_gene: TRBV5-1; abundance: many; j_gene: TRBJ1-3; CDR3aa: ASSPISGTLYGNTIY
v_gene: TRBV20-1; abundance: many; j_gene: TRBJ1-2; CDR3aa: SATGRAPLLGYT
v_gene: TRBV10-2; abundance: many; j_gene: TRBJ2-7; CDR3aa: ASSAPGPYEQY
v_gene: TRBV28; abundance: many; j_gene: TRBJ1-2; CDR3aa: ASRTPATPGTGGDYGYT
v_gene: TRBV5-1; abundance: many; j_gene: TRBJ2-6; CDR3aa: ASSLEGAMVNVLT
v_gene: TRBV20-1; abundance: many; j_gene: TRBJ2-5; CDR3aa: SASRREGQETQY
v_gene: TRBV28; abundance: few; j_gene: TRBJ2-3; CDR3aa: ASSFGFRDTQY
v_gene: TRBV12-3/TRBV12-4; abundance: many; j_gene: TRBJ2-2; CDR3aa: ASSLSRMYTGELF
v_gene: TRBV7-8; abundance: many; j_gene: TRBJ2-2; CDR3aa: ASSLVVRGPFTGELF
v_gene: TRBV3-1; abundance: many; j_gene: TRBJ1-2; CDR3aa: ASSQDGSRYGYT
v_gene: TRBV20-1; abundance: many; j_gene: TRBJ2-3; CDR3aa: SANGGGTVQDTQY
v_gene: TRBV12-3/TRBV12-4; abundance: many; j_gene: TRBJ1-5; CDR3aa: ASKRDSSSNQPQH
v_gene: TRBV20-1; abundance: many; j_gene: TRBJ2-7; CDR3aa: SATQRGSYEQY
v_gene: TRBV20-1; abundance: many; j_gene: TRBJ2-1; CDR3aa: SASPGFGNEQF
v_gene: TRBV20-1; abundance: many; j_gene: TRBJ2-7; CDR3aa: SAVAGSFYEQY
v_gene: TRBV5-5; abundance: many; j_gene: TRBJ2-3; CDR3aa: ASSYGTADTQY
v_gene: TRBV5-1; abundance: many; j_gene: TRBJ2-1; CDR3aa: ASSQRGGGGFYNEQF
v_gene: TRBV6-5; abundance: few; j_gene: TRBJ1-6; CDR3aa: ASSWGGAYNSPLN
v_gene: TRBV7-3; abundance: many; j_gene: TRBJ2-3; CDR3aa: ASSSLPGQGTDTQY
v_gene: TRBV7-2; abundance: many; j_gene: TRBJ1-1; CDR3aa: ASTQGGRVNTEAF
v_gene: TRBV5-1; abundance: many; j_gene: TRBJ1-2; CDR3aa: ASNEGTGFVEDYGYT
v_gene: TRBV12-3/TRBV12-4; abundance: many; j_gene: TRBJ1-1; CDR3aa: ASKTGGSNTEAF
v_gene: TRBV6-5; abundance: many; j_gene: TRBJ2-3; CDR3aa: ASSYSGRIPSTDTQY
v_gene: TRBV29-1; abundance: many; j_gene: TRBJ1-5; CDR3aa: SVAMGDRNQPQH
v_gene: TRBV5-1; abundance: many; j_gene: TRBJ1-5; CDR3aa: ASSLQSQPQH
v_gene: TRBV20-1; abundance: few; j_gene: TRBJ1-2; CDR3aa: SARSPYT
v_gene: TRBV10-3; abundance: many; j_gene: TRBJ2-2; CDR3aa: AIWSDGPNTGELF
v_gene: TRBV12-3/TRBV12-4; abundance: many; j_gene: TRBJ1-2; CDR3aa: ASSRTEESYGYT
v_gene: TRBV28; abundance: many; j_gene: TRBJ2-1; CDR3aa: ASRLPGTSGNHEQF
v_gene: TRBV12-3/TRBV12-4; abundance: many; j_gene: TRBJ1-2; CDR3aa: ASALGVSGYT
v_gene: TRBV7-3; abundance: many; j_gene: TRBJ2-3; CDR3aa: ASSLADTDTQY
v_gene: TRBV12-3/TRBV12-4; abundance: .; j_gene: TRBJ1-2; CDR3aa: ASSSGGGGYT
v_gene: TRBV27; abundance: many; j_gene: TRBJ2-7; CDR3aa: ASSLGTGPYEQY
v_gene: TRBV12-3/TRBV12-4; abundance: many; j_gene: TRBJ1-3; CDR3aa: ASSPVRTFSGNTIY
v_gene: TRBV2; abundance: many; j_gene: TRBJ2-7; CDR3aa: ASSGLEGWTYEQY
v_gene: TRBV10-3; abundance: many; j_gene: TRBJ2-1; CDR3aa: AISWDRIGEQF
v_gene: TRBV20-1; abundance: many; j_gene: TRBJ2-1; CDR3aa: SAMGGSSYNEQF
v_gene: TRBV12-3/TRBV12-4; abundance: many; j_gene: TRBJ1-1; CDR3aa: ASSLGTVNTEAF
v_gene: TRBV5-1; abundance: many; j_gene: TRBJ2-3; CDR3aa: ASSLRAGSTDTQY
v_gene: TRBV27; abundance: many; j_gene: TRBJ2-6; CDR3aa: ASRWGSTGANVLT
v_gene: TRBV7-3; abundance: many; j_gene: TRBJ1-1; CDR3aa: ASSFSGHSEAF
v_gene: TRBV11-1; abundance: many; j_gene: TRBJ1-1; CDR3aa: ASSLVAPGTGDSEAF
v_gene: TRBV9; abundance: many; j_gene: TRBJ2-2; CDR3aa: ASREATGELF
v_gene: TRBV11-2; abundance: many; j_gene: TRBJ2-3; CDR3aa: ASRHLADGTDTQY
v_gene: TRBV5-6; abundance: many; j_gene: TRBJ2-1; CDR3aa: ASSLVVGEQF